The subject of this entry is one T cell receptor beta chain. Its target is not known. The data were obtained in a study of shared clonotypes between healthy human individuals. Background on the study: Each donor's CD4 naive and CD4 memory cells filled three plates apiece, CD8 naive two, and CD8 memory one.

There are 15 residues in the CDR3. Deletions cut 4 bases from V and 8 bases from J, with 20 bases between. Per germline, CDR1 SGHRS and CDR2 YFSETQ. Using immunoSEQ multiplex PCR, the repertoire was profiled, and TCRdb retains in-frame clones only, with some absent. The table includes roughly 1 million clones, approximately 72% detected once. Findings and caveats of the study: Read depth was anticipated to influence clonotype sharing among donors. On the whole, naive subsets had larger estimated richness than memory subsets had.

Splitting of CD4+ cells produced CD45RA+ naive and CD45RA-negative memory subsets. Specimen: memory CD4+ T cells sorted from blood. The subset: CD45RA-negative fraction. This receptor was obtained from a man between 18 and 29 years old in good health. The chain links TRBV5-1 to TRBJ2-3; D might be TRBD2 (6 bases). The CDR3: CASSPWGDDWGTQYF. Here the CDR3 DNA reads TGCGCCAGCAGCCCTTGGGGGGACGACTGGGGTACGCAGTATTTT.